This T cell receptor (beta chain) was observed in a study of human T cells and chemical hapten exposure. Per the germline V gene, CDR1 is MNHEY and CDR2 is SVGEGT. V shed 5 bases and J shed 4 bases, with 13 bases lying between them. The CDR3 spans 14 residues. Time point here: patch test 1, 2 weeks after DPC sensitization. The sample's treatment: therapeutic diphenylcyclopropenone sensitization with weekly scalp DPC. TCRdb reprocessed the RACE reads with MiXCR, giving one entry per CDR3 protein. The table has 150,000 to 200,000 distinct CDR3 sequences, approximately 14% seen once; the top ten hold around 1.7%. This clonotype occurred a few times.

This chain links TRBV6-2 or TRBV6-3 with TRBJ2-3; D is ambiguous. This receptor was identified in a woman in her twenties or thirties with alopecia areata. Some clones in this sample may be carry-over from other donors' samples. The specimen comprised whole blood, sampled in connection with sensitization to the hapten diphenylcyclopropenone (DPC). The CDR3 region has the DNA TGTGCCAGCAGTCCCCCCAAGAAGCCAGATACGCAGTATTTT. It translates to CASSPPKKPDTQYF.